A single sample gave rise to the 26 T cell receptor beta chains below, sequenced in a study of T-cell reconstitution after alpha-beta-depleted transplantation in children. Preparation of the TCRbeta library involved a method that used unique molecular identifiers. TCRdb reprocessed the PCR reads via MiXCR and lists one record per CDR3 protein. This table has roughly 590,000 distinct CDR3 sequences, around 17% appearing once. Sequences were derived from PBMCs from the stem cell graft donor, sampled from the stem cell graft. These receptor sequences come from a human donor who donated a stem cell graft to a child with acute myeloid leukemia.

This clonotype was seen a few times. This chain connects TRBV6-1 to TRBJ2-1; possible D gene TRBD2, 6 bases. Germline assignment: CDR1 MNHNS and CDR2 SASEGT. The CDR3 covers 17 residues. Trimming stripped 6 bases from V and 0 bases from J, with 18 bases between. The CDR3 sequence is CASSRARGSSSYNEQFF. The CDR3 nucleotides read TGTGCCAGCAGCCGTGCTCGGGGGTCCAGCTCCTACAATGAGCAGTTCTTC.

The genes are TRBV7-9 and TRBJ1-2, with 8 nucleotides matching TRBD1. V was clipped by 2 bases and J by 5 bases; unmatched bases: 7. The length of the CDR3 is 15 residues. CDR1 is SEHNR, CDR2 FQNEAQ, per germline (reference sequence). This CDR3 is CASSLPGQGPYGYTF. The DNA for the CDR3 is TGTGCCAGCAGCTTACCAGGACAGGGACCTTATGGCTACACCTTC.

At least ten counts were recorded for this clonotype. CDR3 nucleotides: TGCAGTGCGCGGCAGGGAGTCTATGGCTACACCTTC. Its protein is CSARQGVYGYTF. The V and J genes are TRBV20-1 and TRBJ1-2, with D maybe TRBD1 (5 bases). The CDR3 has 12 residues. Germline lookup yields CDR1 DFQATT and CDR2 SNEGSKA (reference sequence). V lost 6 bases and J 4 bases, leaving 12 bases between the germline ends.

This clonotype was seen more than once but under ten times. This rearrangement joins TRBV24-1 to TRBJ2-7; D could derive from TRBD1 or TRBD2 (5 bases each). Germline V CDR1 and CDR2: KGHDR, SFDVKD. V lost 4 bases and J lost 0, with 12 bases in between. This CDR3 comprises 15 residues. CDR3 loop: CATSDPRDLSYEQYF. The CDR3 DNA reads as TGTGCCACCAGTGACCCCCGGGACCTCTCCTACGAGCAGTACTTC.

This clonotype turned up a few times. The CDR3 here is CAISESQGAGYGYTF. CDR3 bases: TGTGCCATCAGTGAGTCACAGGGAGCCGGCTATGGCTACACCTTC. V is TRBV10-3 and J is TRBJ1-2; weak D call: TRBD1 (6 bases). V lost 0 bases, J lost 4 bases, and 12 bases lay in between. This CDR3 is built from 15 residues. The germline gives CDR1 ENHRY, CDR2 SYGVKD.

This clonotype has just one count. A read error may produce the germline difference seen at one junction end. V gene TRBV7-2 combines with J gene TRBJ2-3, with 9 bases lining up with TRBD2. Germline CDR1 reads SGHTA; CDR2 reads FQGNSA. CDR3 length equals 16 residues. The CDR3 region has the DNA TGTGCCAGCAGCCCTTGGCGGGGGGGCCTGGGAGATCCGCAGTATTTT. The encoded protein is CASSPWRGGLGDPQYF.

Comments on this clonotype: A much more abundant neighbour one base away suggests this may be a read error. This CDR3 is missing its conserved last phenylalanine or tryptophan, likely due to a read error. The V call is TRBV20-1, the J call TRBJ1-1; no clear D gene. The V end was cut by 3 bases, the J end by 2 bases, with 13 bases between. There are 14 residues in the CDR3. Germline assignment: CDR1 DFQATT and CDR2 SNEGSKA (reference sequence). The CDR3 DNA sequence: TGCAGTGCTAGGCCAGGTGCCCAAAACACTGAAGCTTTCCTT. Protein product: CSARPGAQNTEAFL.

This clonotype has ten or more counts. CDR3: CASSLGAGANEKLFF. For the CDR3, the DNA is TGTGCCAGCAGCTTGGGGGCAGGGGCTAATGAAAAACTGTTTTTT. The chain carries TRBV7-2 and TRBJ1-4; D might be TRBD1 (6 bases). Between the trimmed V and J ends, which lost 3 bases and 3 bases, there was a span of 11 bases. CDR1 and CDR2 (germline): SGHTA, FQGNSA. This CDR3 region has 15 residues.

In its sample, this clonotype was seen many times. This chain connects TRBV20-1 to TRBJ2-7; perhaps TRBD2 as D (7 bases). V lost 5 bases to trimming and J lost 2 bases, with 13 bases between them. The CDR3 totals 13 residues. Germline V CDR1 and CDR2: DFQATT, SNEGSKA (reference sequence). This CDR3 reads CSARKGGAYEQYV. Written as DNA, the CDR3 is TGCAGTGCTCGAAAAGGGGGGGCCTACGAGCAGTACGTC.

This clonotype appeared many times. The V gene is TRBV20-1, the J gene TRBJ2-3; D ambiguous. V was clipped by 7 bases and J by 9 bases, with 17 bases between them. The CDR3 is 12 residues long. Germline assignment: CDR1 DFQATT and CDR2 SNEGSKA (reference sequence). For the CDR3, the DNA is TGCAGTGTTGCACGGACCCTGGAGACGCAGTATTTT. Its protein is CSVARTLETQYF.

Points on this clonotype: A much larger clone differs from this one at a single base, so this may be a read error. The rearrangement uses TRBV29-1 and TRBJ1-1, with 8 bases identical to TRBD1. Per the germline V gene, CDR1 is SQVTM and CDR2 is ANQGSEA. The CDR3 length is 12 residues. The CDR3 DNA reads TGCAGTATACGACAGGGGAACACTGGAGCTTTCTTT. This encodes CSIRQGNTGAFF.

This clonotype was seen a handful of times. This chain links TRBV6-1 with TRBJ1-1; D gene unclear. Looked up from germline, CDR1 is MNHNS and CDR2 is SASEGT. V lost 4 bases and J lost 3, with 9 bases in between. This CDR3 has 13 residues. CDR3 loop: CASSGRADTEAFF. Written as DNA, the CDR3 is TGTGCCAGCAGTGGTAGGGCGGACACTGAAGCTTTCTTT.

The chain is built from TRBV30 and TRBJ2-7; D is possibly TRBD2 (6 bases). CDR1 and CDR2 from the germline V gene are GTSNPN and SVGIG (reference sequence). The CDR3 is made up of 12 amino acids. Trimming stripped 1 base from V and 5 bases from J, with 9 bases between. DNA for the CDR3: TGTGCCTGGAGTGGGGGCGGGGACGAGCAGTACTTC. Its protein product is CAWSGGGDEQYF.

This clonotype was counted between two and nine times. The chain carries TRBV5-1 and TRBJ1-2; TRBD1 is a possible D gene (6 bases). The CDR3 is 11 amino acids. Germline CDR1 is SGHRS and CDR2 is YFSETQ. Deletions cut 6 bases from V and 6 bases from J, with 9 bases between. The CDR3 DNA follows: TGCGCCAGCACTGAGGGGGATGGCTACACCTTC. This codes for CASTEGDGYTF.

This clonotype was detected many times. V is TRBV20-1 and J is TRBJ2-5; TRBD2 is a possible D gene (7 bases). V lost 3 bases, J lost 1 base, and 15 bases lay in between. The CDR3 has 15 amino acids. From germline, CDR1 is DFQATT and CDR2 SNEGSKA (reference sequence). The CDR3 reads CSAREGGRSQETQYF. The CDR3 nucleotides are TGCAGTGCTAGGGAGGGGGGGAGGAGCCAAGAGACCCAGTACTTC.

This clonotype was observed a few times. The chain combines TRBV7-2 with TRBJ1-5, with TRBD1 identical over 7 bases. V lost 1 base to trimming and J lost 6 bases; unmatched junction nucleotides: 3. The CDR3 sequence is 14 residues long. Looked up from germline, CDR1 is SGHTA and CDR2 is FQGNSA. In DNA, the CDR3 is TGTGCCAGCAGCTTAGACAGGGGTGGTCAGCCCCAGCATTTT. Translating it yields CASSLDRGGQPQHF.

CDR3 sequence reads: CASSLQGNWNTGELFF. The CDR3 nucleotides read TGTGCCAGCAGCCTCCAGGGGAATTGGAACACCGGGGAGCTGTTTTTT. This chain links TRBV5-6 with TRBJ2-2, with D tentatively TRBD1 (6 bases). This CDR3 comprises 16 residues. CDR1 is SGHDT, CDR2 YYEEEE, per germline. Trimming took 4 bases from V and 1 from J, leaving 14 bases between them. Full variable domain (outside the CDR3, taken from reference TRBV5-6 and TRBJ2-2): DAGVTQSPTHLIKTRGQQVTLRCSPKSGHDTVSWYQQALGQGPQFIFQYYEEEERQRGNFPDRFSGHQFPNYSSELNVNALLLGDSALYLCASSLQGNWNTGELFFGEGSRLTVL.

This chain uses TRBV5-1 with TRBJ2-7; tentatively, D is TRBD1 or TRBD2 (5 bases each). There are 15 residues in the CDR3. Per germline, CDR1 SGHRS and CDR2 YFSETQ. The V gene lost 0 bases and the J gene lost 1 base, with 11 bases spanning the gap. Here the CDR3 DNA reads TGCGCCAGCAGCTTGGAGTGGGGGAAGTCCTACGAGCAGTACTTC. It yields the protein CASSLEWGKSYEQYF.

The chain combines TRBV6-1 with TRBJ2-2; D is ambiguous. The ends were cut back, 5 bases at V and 6 bases at J, with 13 bases in the middle. The CDR3 runs to 14 residues. Germline assignment: CDR1 MNHNS and CDR2 SASEGT. The CDR3 nucleotides read TGTGCCAGCAGTAGGGCCCCCGTCTCCGGGGAGCTGTTTTTT. It codes for CASSRAPVSGELFF.

This clonotype occurred many times. This rearrangement joins TRBV20-1 to TRBJ1-1, with D unclear. The CDR3 runs 15 residues. Germline V gives CDR1 DFQATT, CDR2 SNEGSKA (reference sequence). V was pared by 5 bases and J by 5 bases, with 21 bases between. The chain's CDR3 is CSAQPGGSLRTEAFF. CDR3 DNA: TGCAGTGCTCAACCGGGAGGGAGTTTGCGGACTGAAGCTTTCTTT.

This clonotype was observed a few times. The chain recombines TRBV7-2 with TRBJ1-3, with 11 bases identical to TRBD1. The CDR3 sequence is 14 residues long. V lost 1 base to trimming and J lost 8 bases; unmatched junction nucleotides: 1. From germline, CDR1 is SGHTA and CDR2 FQGNSA. CDR3 DNA sequence: TGTGCCAGCAGCTTAGGGGACAGGGGGTACACCATATATTTT. It is translated as CASSLGDRGYTIYF.

The V gene is TRBV27, the J gene TRBJ2-3; TRBD2 matches at 7 bases. Germline V gene data show CDR1 as MNHEY and CDR2 as SMNVEV (reference sequence). The CDR3 has 16 residues. Germline trimming cut 1 base from V and 3 bases from J; bases unmatched to any gene: 7. In DNA, the CDR3 is TGTGCCAGCAGTTTATGGGGGGGAACGGGGACAGATACGCAGTATTTT. Its translation: CASSLWGGTGTDTQYF.

About this clonotype itself: A much larger clone lies one base from this, so it may be a read error. This chain links TRBV10-3 with TRBJ2-5; D is possibly TRBD2 (6 bases). This CDR3 spans 16 amino acids. CDR1 ENHRY and CDR2 SYGVKD come from the germline V gene. Here the CDR3 reads CAISEMSEGIQESQYF. In nucleotides, the CDR3 is TGTGCCATCAGTGAGATGTCGGAGGGGATCCAAGAGTCCCAGTACTTC.

In its sample, this clonotype was seen many times. V gene TRBV10-3 combines with J gene TRBJ1-1; TRBD1 aligns across 7 bases. The germline V gene encodes CDR1 ENHRY and CDR2 SYGVKD. This CDR3 is 15 amino acids long. The V gene end was trimmed by 4 bases and the J gene end by 3 bases; junction bases not matched to a gene: 8. The chain's CDR3 is CAISGSGGRYTEAFF. CDR3 sequence (DNA): TGTGCCATCAGTGGCTCAGGGGGTAGGTACACTGAAGCTTTCTTT.

This clonotype was observed at least ten times. The V and J genes are TRBV7-2 and TRBJ1-6, with TRBD1 matching over 8 bases. The CDR3 extends over 14 amino acids. V dropped 5 bases and J dropped 8; count of bases not matched to a gene: 5. Germline-derived CDR1 and CDR2 are SGHTA and FQGNSA. The CDR3, as DNA: TGTGCCAGCAGCGTAACAGGGGGATATTCACCCCTCCACTTT. It specifies CASSVTGGYSPLHF.

Ten or more counts support this clonotype. The CDR3 DNA reads TGTGCCAGCAGCTTAGGAGGGGCGGGCGGGGCCAACGTCCTGACTTTC. Protein sequence: CASSLGGAGGANVLTF. This chain connects TRBV7-2 to TRBJ2-6; D is perhaps TRBD1 or TRBD2 (5 bases each). Germline V gene lookup returns CDR1 SGHTA and CDR2 FQGNSA. The CDR3 loop spans 16 amino acids. The V end lost 1 base, the J end lost 4 bases, and 11 bases lay between the germline ends. Full variable domain (missing parts from reference TRBV7-2 and TRBJ2-6): GAGVSQSPSNKVTEKGKDVELRCDPISGHTALYWYRQSLGQGLEFLIYFQGNSAPDKSGLPSDRFSAERTGGSVSTLTIQRTQQEDSAVYLCASSLGGAGGANVLTFGAGSRLTVL.